The entry below describes one T cell receptor beta chain. Just one base apart from a much larger clone, this may be a read error. TCRbeta libraries were built with three rounds of nested PCR, modified from ARM-PCR. Each CDR3 protein gets one entry after TCRdb re-called the multiplex PCR reads with MiXCR. The sample consists of roughly 49,000 distinct CDR3 sequences, 74% of them appearing once. The data originate from a study of tumor and adjacent non-tumor tissue in lung cancer. Study as a whole: Samples averaged around 4 million productive TCRbeta reads each.

The CDR3 is 15 amino acids. Germline lookup yields CDR1 MDHEN and CDR2 SYDVKM. V gave up 3 bases and J gave up 7 bases; unmatched junction bases: 7. This sample's RNA came from whole unsorted tissue. This non-tumor lung sample came from over 3 cm beyond the tumor edge. The source is a woman aged 55 to 70 with non-small cell lung cancer. V usage is TRBV28 and J usage is TRBJ2-2; 8 bases align to TRBD1. The specimen was distant non-tumor lung tissue. CDR3 protein: CASSFQGARIGELFF. The CDR3 DNA follows: TGTGCCAGCAGTTTCCAGGGGGCGCGTATCGGGGAGCTGTTTTTT.